This T cell receptor (beta chain) was sequenced for a study of beta chain features in type 1 diabetes. Study-wide background: Patients were similar to healthy donors in age and gender (as well as in cell yields).

Notes on the study in general: Among all four CD4+ subsets, Type 1 diabetes patients had TCRB CDR3s that were moderately but significantly shorter. Type 1 diabetes patients had fewer VDJ junction insertions and more deletions.

Expressed TCRB transcripts were sequenced after all isolated RNA was converted to cDNA. TCRdb's table, derived via immunoSEQ multiplex PCR, lists solely in-frame clones and lacks some. The sample lists 250,000 to 350,000 clones; about 13% were seen once. As regards this clone: Its antigen remains unidentified.

Sequenced material: naive CD4+ T cells from blood. The source of this sequence is a man aged 30 to 45 with type 1 diabetes.

CDR3 amino acids: CASSLNGGDYEQYF. The CDR3 region has the DNA TGTGCCAGCTCACTAAACGGGGGAGACTACGAGCAGTACTTC. The chain uses TRBV18 and TRBJ2-7, with a tentative D call TRBD2 (6 bases). The CDR3 sequence is 14 residues long. Trimming cost V 4 bases and J 3 bases, with 13 bases left between them. The germline V gene encodes CDR1 KGHSH and CDR2 LQKENI. The full variable domain, in which reference TRBV18 and TRBJ2-7 provide the parts outside the CDR3, is NAGVMQNPRHLVRRRGQEARLRCSPMKGHSHVYWYRQLPEEGLKFMVYLQKENIIDESGMPKERFSAEFPKEGPSILRIQQVVRGDSAAYFCASSLNGGDYEQYFGPGTRLTVT.